The table lists the clone carrying this T cell receptor beta chain with many counts. Antigen unknown. The germline gene is not matched at one end of the junction; a read error may be the cause. The sample originates from a study of identical twins. Study-wide results and limits: There were fewer insertions in abundant cord blood beta clonotypes, but memory repertoires showed no such pattern. In drawing conclusions, the study used cross-sectional statistical analysis and did not follow the same donors.

A universal primer site was incorporated via template switching, and the cDNA contained unique molecular identifiers. TCRdb itself ran the 5' RACE reads through MiXCR, one entry per CDR3 protein. Of roughly 690,000 distinct CDR3 sequences detected, around 20% appear once; the ten largest clones hold 4% to 5.5%. Germline CDR1 reads ENHRY; CDR2 reads SYGVKD. The CDR3 is 13 amino acids. These data also formed part of another study, on T cells expressing NK-cell markers. Turning to that study: Researchers report these clonotypes also headed the CD3+CD56-NKG2C+ fraction in four donors.

Sample: PBMCs. The clonotype comes from a woman younger than 30 in good health. The V and J genes are TRBV10-3 and TRBJ2-7; 9 bases match TRBD2. The CDR3 reads CAISGTSSHEQYF. CDR3 DNA sequence: TGTGCCATCAGCGGGACTAGCTCCCACGAGCAGTACTTC.